Below, one T cell receptor (beta chain) is given with its context. Its specificity is not known. The CDR3 length is 17 residues. Germline assignment: CDR1 LGHNA and CDR2 YSLEER. V lost 4 bases, J lost 7 bases, and 22 bases lay in between. The data stem from a study of shared clonotypes between healthy human individuals. Overall study findings and caveats: Clonotype sharing among donors was expected to depend on sequencing depth.

Assay used: immunoSEQ multiplex PCR; TCRdb lists only in-frame clones, some missing. Of about 2 million clones listed, approximately 95% are singletons. Positive CCR7 selection of CD45RO-negative cells yielded the naive CD8 cells, and terminally differentiated effector memory CD45RA+ cells were excluded. The source of this sequence is a man aged 18 to 35 in good health. Sequencing input: naive CD8+ T cells sorted from blood. The chain carries TRBV4-3 and TRBJ1-4; TRBD1 is a possible D gene (5 bases). CDR3 nucleotides: TGCGCCAGCAGCCCGCAGTCTCCCGGGACCGAGGGTGAAAAACTGTTTTTT. Protein: CASSPQSPGTEGEKLFF.